This TCR beta chain was recorded in a study of blood T cell repertoires in COVID-19. Clones were read by immunoSEQ multiplex PCR, and TCRdb kept only the in-frame ones, dropping some. The sample includes approximately 250,000 clones, 75% to 90% of them seen just once. The CDR3 contains 16 residues. Unmatched junction bases numbered 9, after V lost 5 bases and J lost 0 bases. Per germline, CDR1 LNHDA and CDR2 SQIVND (reference sequence). Sample: peripheral blood. This chain links TRBV19 with TRBJ1-1, with 7 bases identical to TRBD1. This sequence originates from a woman between 65 and 79 years old with COVID-19, enrolled during active disease. CDR3 region: CASSPAGQLLNTEAFF. CDR3 nucleotide sequence: TGTGCCAGTAGTCCTGCGGGACAGCTACTGAACACTGAAGCTTTCTTT.